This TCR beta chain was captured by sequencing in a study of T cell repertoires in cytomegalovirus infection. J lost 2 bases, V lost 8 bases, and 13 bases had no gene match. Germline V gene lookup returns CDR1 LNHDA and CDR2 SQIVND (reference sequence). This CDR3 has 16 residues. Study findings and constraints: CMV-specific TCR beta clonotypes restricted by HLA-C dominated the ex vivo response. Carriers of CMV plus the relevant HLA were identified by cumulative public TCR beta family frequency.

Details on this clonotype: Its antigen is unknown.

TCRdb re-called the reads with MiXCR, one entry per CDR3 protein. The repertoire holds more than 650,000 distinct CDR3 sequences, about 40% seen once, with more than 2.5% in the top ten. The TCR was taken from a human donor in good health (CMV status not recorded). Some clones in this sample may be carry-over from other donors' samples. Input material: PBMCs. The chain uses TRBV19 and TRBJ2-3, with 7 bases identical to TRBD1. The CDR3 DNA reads TGTGCCAGTGCCATTATCAACAGGGGAATCACAGATACGCAGTATTTT. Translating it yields CASAIINRGITDTQYF.